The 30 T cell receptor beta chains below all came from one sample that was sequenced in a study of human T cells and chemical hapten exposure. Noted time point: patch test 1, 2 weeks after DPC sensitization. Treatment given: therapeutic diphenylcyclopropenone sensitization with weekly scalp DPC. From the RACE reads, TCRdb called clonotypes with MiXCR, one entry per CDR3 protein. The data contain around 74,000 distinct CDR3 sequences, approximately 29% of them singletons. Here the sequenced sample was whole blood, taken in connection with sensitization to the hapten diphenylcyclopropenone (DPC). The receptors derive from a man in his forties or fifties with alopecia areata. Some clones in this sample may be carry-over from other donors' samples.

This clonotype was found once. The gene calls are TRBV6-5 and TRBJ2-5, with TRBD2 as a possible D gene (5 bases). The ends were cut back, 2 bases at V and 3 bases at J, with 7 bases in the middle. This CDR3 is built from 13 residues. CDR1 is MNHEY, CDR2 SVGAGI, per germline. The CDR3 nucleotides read TGTGCCAGCAGTTACGTGGGAGAAGAGACCCAGTACTTC. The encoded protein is CASSYVGEETQYF.

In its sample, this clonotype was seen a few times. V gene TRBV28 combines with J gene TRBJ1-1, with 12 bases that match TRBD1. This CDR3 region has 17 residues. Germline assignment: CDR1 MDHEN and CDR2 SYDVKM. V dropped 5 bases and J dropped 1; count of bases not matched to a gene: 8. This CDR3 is CASSSSGQGARNTEAFF. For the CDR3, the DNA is TGTGCCAGCAGTAGTTCGGGACAGGGGGCTCGGAACACTGAAGCTTTCTTT.

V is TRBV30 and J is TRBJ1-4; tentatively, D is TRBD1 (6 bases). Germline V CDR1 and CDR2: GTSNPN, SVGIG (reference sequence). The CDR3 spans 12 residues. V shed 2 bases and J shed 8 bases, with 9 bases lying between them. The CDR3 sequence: CAWSPGQEKLFF. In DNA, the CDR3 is TGTGCCTGGAGTCCTGGACAGGAAAAACTGTTTTTT.

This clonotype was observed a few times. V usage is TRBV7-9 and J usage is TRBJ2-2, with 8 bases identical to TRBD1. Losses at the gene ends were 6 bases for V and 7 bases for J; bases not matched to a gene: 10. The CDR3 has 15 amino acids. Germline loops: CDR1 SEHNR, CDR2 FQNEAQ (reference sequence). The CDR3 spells CASRVVAGGSGELFF. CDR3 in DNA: TGTGCCAGCAGAGTCGTGGCAGGGGGCAGCGGGGAGCTGTTTTTT.

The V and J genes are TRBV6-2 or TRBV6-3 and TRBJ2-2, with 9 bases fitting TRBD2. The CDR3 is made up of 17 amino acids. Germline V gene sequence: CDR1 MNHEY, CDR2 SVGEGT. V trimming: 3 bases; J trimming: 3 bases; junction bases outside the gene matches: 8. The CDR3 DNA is TGTGCCAGCAGTTATTTCCGGACTAGCGAACACACCGGGGAGCTGTTTTTT. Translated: CASSYFRTSEHTGELFF.

CDR3 in amino acids: CSARDADTQYF. The CDR3 DNA reads as TGCAGTGCTAGAGATGCTGATACGCAGTATTTT. The chain joins TRBV20-1 to TRBJ2-3; D remains unclear. This CDR3 comprises 11 residues. Germline lookup yields CDR1 DFQATT and CDR2 SNEGSKA (reference sequence). The V and J ends lost 0 bases and 6 bases respectively, with 4 bases between them.

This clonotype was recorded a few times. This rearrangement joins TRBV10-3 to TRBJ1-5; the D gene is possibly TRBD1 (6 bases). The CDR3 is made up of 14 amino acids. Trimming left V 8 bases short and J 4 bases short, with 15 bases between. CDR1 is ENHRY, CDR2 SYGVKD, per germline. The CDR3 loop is CAIGGGTENQPQHF. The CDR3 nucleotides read TGTGCCATCGGGGGGGGCACAGAGAATCAGCCCCAGCATTTT.

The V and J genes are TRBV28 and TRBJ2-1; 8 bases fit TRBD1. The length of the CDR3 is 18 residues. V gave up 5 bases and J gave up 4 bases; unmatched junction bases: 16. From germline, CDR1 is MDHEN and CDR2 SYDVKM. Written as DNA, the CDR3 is TGTGCCAGCAGTCGGAACAGGGGGGCGAGGGGCCGATACAATGAGCAGTTCTTC. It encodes CASSRNRGARGRYNEQFF.

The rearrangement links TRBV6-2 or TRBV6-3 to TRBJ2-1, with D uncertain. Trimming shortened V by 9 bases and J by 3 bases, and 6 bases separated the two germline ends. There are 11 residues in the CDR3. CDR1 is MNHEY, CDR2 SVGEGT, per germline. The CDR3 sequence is CASADYNEQFF. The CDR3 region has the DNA TGTGCCAGTGCGGACTACAATGAGCAGTTCTTC.

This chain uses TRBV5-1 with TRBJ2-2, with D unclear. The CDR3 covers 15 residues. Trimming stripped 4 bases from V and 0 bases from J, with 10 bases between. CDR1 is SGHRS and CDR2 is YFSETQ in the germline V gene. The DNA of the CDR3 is TGCGCCAGCAGCCCCACTGCGGCGAACACCGGGGAGCTGTTTTTT. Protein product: CASSPTAANTGELFF.

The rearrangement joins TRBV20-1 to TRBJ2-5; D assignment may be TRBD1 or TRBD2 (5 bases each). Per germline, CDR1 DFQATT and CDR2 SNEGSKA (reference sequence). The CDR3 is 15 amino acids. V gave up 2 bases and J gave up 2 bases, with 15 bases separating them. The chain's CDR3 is CSARPHRDLQETQYF. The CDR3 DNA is TGCAGTGCTAGACCACACCGGGACCTACAAGAGACCCAGTACTTC.

CDR3 loop: CASSLEQGLGINYGYTF. In DNA form, the CDR3 reads TGTGCCAGCAGCTTAGAACAGGGATTGGGGATTAACTATGGCTACACCTTC. This chain joins TRBV7-2 and TRBJ1-2, with D maybe TRBD1 (6 bases). Trimming stripped 1 base from V and 1 base from J, with 16 bases between. The CDR3 has 17 amino acids. In germline, CDR1 is SGHTA, CDR2 FQGNSA. Together with reference TRBV7-2 and TRBJ1-2, the CDR3 gives the full variable domain: GAGVSQSPSNKVTEKGKDVELRCDPISGHTALYWYRQSLGQGLEFLIYFQGNSAPDKSGLPSDRFSAERTGGSVSTLTIQRTQQEDSAVYLCASSLEQGLGINYGYTFGSGTRLTVV.

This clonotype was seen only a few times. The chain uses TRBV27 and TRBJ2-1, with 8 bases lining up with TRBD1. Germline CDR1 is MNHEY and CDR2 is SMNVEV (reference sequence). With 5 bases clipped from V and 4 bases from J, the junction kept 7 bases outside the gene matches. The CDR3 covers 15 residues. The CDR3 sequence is CASSPGTGWYNEQFF. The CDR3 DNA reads TGTGCCAGCAGTCCAGGGACAGGTTGGTACAATGAGCAGTTCTTC.

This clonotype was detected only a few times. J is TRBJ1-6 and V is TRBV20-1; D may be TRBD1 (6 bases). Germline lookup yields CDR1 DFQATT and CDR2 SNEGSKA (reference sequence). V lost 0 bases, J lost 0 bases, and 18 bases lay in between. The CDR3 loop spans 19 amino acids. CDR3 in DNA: TGCAGTGCTAGAGATCGCCTCCGGGACACCGGCTCCTATAATTCACCCCTCCACTTT. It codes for CSARDRLRDTGSYNSPLHF.

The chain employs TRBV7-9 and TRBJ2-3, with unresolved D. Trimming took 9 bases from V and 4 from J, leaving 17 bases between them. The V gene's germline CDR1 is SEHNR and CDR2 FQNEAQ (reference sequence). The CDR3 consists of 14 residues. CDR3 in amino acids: CASTDANGPDTQYF. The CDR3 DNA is TGTGCCAGTACGGACGCCAATGGGCCAGATACGCAGTATTTT.

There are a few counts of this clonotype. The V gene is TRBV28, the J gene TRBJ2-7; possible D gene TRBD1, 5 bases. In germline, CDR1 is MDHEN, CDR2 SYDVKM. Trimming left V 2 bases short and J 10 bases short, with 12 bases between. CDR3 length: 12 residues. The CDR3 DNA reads TGTGCCAGCAGTTTAAATGACAGAAACCAGTACTTC. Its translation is CASSLNDRNQYF.

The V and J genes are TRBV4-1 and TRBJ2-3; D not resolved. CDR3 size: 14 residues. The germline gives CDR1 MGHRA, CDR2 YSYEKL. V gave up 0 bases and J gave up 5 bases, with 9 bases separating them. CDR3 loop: CASSQEGPLDTQYF. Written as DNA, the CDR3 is TGCGCCAGCAGCCAAGAGGGTCCCCTAGATACGCAGTATTTT.

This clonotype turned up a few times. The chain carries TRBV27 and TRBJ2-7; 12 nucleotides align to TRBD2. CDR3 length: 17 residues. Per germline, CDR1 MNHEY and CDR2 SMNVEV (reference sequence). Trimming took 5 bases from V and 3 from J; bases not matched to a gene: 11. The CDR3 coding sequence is TGTGCCAGCAGTCCCCTAGCGGGAGGGGAGATACGCTACGAGCAGTACTTC. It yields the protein CASSPLAGGEIRYEQYF.

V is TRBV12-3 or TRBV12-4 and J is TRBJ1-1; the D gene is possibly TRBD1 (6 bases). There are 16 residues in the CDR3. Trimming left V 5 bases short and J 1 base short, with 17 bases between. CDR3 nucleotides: TGTGCCAGCAGTCGGCCCTCAGGGGCGCAGAACACTGAAGCTTTCTTT. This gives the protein CASSRPSGAQNTEAFF.

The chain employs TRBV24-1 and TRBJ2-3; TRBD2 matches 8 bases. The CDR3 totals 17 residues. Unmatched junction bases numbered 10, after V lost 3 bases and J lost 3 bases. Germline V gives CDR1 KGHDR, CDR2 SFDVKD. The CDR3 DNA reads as TGTGCCACCAGTGATCGAGCACCGGGAGGGGGGACAGATACGCAGTATTTT. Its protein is CATSDRAPGGGTDTQYF.

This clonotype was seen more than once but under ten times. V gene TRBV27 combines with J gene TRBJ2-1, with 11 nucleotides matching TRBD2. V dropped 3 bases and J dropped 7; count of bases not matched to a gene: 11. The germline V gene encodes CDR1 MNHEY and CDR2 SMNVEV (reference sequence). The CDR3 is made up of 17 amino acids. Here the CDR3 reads CASSFLTTSGIGNEQFF. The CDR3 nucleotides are TGTGCCAGCAGTTTTCTCACGACTAGCGGGATAGGTAATGAGCAGTTCTTC.

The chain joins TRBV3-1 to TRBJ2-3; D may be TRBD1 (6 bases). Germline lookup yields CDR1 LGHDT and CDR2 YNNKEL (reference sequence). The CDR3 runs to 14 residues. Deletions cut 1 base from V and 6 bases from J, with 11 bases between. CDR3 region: CASSQGRGADTQYF. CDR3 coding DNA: TGTGCCAGCAGCCAAGGCAGGGGTGCGGATACGCAGTATTTT.

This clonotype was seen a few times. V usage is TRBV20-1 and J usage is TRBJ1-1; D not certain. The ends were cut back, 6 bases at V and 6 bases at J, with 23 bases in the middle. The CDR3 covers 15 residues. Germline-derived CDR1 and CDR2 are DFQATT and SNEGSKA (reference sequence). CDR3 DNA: TGCAGTGCGGACCCGACGAACCGGCAGAGTGCTGAAGCTTTCTTT. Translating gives CSADPTNRQSAEAFF.

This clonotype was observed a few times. The CDR3 loop is CASSLSSANYGYTF. CDR3 in DNA: TGTGCCAGCAGTTTAAGTTCAGCTAACTATGGCTACACCTTC. The V call is TRBV28, the J call TRBJ1-2; D gene uncertain. This CDR3 comprises 14 residues. The germline V gene has CDR1 MDHEN and CDR2 SYDVKM. Trimming removed 2 bases at V and 0 bases at J, with 7 bases between.

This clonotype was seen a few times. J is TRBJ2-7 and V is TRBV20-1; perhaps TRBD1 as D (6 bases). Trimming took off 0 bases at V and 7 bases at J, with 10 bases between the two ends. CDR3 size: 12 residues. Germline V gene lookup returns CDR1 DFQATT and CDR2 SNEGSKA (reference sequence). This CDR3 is CSARDRQEEQYF. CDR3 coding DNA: TGCAGTGCTAGAGATCGACAGGAAGAGCAGTACTTC.

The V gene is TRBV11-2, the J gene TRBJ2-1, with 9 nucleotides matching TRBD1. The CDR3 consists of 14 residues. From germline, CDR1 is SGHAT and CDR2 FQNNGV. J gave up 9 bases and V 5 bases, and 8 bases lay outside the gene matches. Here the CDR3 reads CASSNLQGAGEQFF. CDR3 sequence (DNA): TGTGCCAGCAGCAACTTACAGGGGGCGGGTGAGCAGTTCTTC. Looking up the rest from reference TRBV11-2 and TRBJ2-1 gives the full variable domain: EAGVAQSPRYKIIEKRQSVAFWCNPISGHATLYWYQQILGQGPKLLIQFQNNGVVDDSQLPKDRFSAERLKGVDSTLKIQPAKLEDSAVYLCASSNLQGAGEQFFGPGTRLTVL.

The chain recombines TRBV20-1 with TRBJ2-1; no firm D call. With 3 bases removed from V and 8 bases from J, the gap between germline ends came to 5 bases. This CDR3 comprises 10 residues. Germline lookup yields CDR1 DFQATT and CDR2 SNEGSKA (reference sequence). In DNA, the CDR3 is TGCAGTGCTAGTTTGGATGAGCAGTTCTTC. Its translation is CSASLDEQFF.

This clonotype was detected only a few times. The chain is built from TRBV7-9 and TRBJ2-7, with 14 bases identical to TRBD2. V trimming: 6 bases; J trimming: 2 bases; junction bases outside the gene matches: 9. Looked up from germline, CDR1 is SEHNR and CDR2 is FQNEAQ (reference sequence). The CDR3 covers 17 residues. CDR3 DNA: TGTGCCAGCAGTGGGACTAGCGGGAGTCACGAACCCTACGAGCAGTACTTC. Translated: CASSGTSGSHEPYEQYF.

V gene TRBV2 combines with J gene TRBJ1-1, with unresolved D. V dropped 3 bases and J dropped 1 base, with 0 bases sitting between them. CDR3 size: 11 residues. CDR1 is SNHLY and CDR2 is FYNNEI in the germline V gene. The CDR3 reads CASSENTEAFF. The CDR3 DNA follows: TGTGCCAGCAGTGAGAACACTGAAGCTTTCTTT.

The CDR3 nucleotides read TGTGCCAGCAGCGCTAGGGACAATTTCTCCTACGAGCAGTACTTC. It is translated as CASSARDNFSYEQYF. The chain links TRBV9 to TRBJ2-7; D may be TRBD1 (6 bases). This CDR3 spans 15 amino acids. Germline V gene sequence: CDR1 SGDLS, CDR2 YYNGEE. The V and J ends lost 3 bases and 0 bases respectively, with 13 bases between them. The whole variable domain, remainder taken from reference TRBV9 and TRBJ2-7, is DSGVTQTPKHLITATGQRVTLRCSPRSGDLSVYWYQQSLDQGLQFLIQYYNGEERAKGNILERFSAQQFPDLHSELNLSSLELGDSALYFCASSARDNFSYEQYFGPGTRLTVT.